This is a list of T cell receptor beta chains from one sample in a study of blood T cell repertoires in COVID-19. Only in-frame clones appear in the TCRdb table, and some are missing; sequencing was by immunoSEQ multiplex PCR. The sample records 300,000 to 500,000 clones, 88% being singletons. The material sequenced was PBMCs or T cells enriched from blood (not recorded which). Every receptor here comes from a woman aged 25 to 39 with acute COVID-19. Each CDR3 is given with its conserved first and last residue. A D gene is named only where the DNA matches it firmly. Clone size is stated in some rows and not others, as once, few, many or a class when expanded.

TRBV11-2	-	TRBJ1-1	-	TGTGCCAGCAGCCTAATGAACACTGAAGCTTTCTTT	CASSLMNTEAFF
TRBV6-1	-	TRBJ2-1	-	TGTGCCAGCAGTGATCAACTTAGCGGAACCTACAATGAGCAGTTCTTC	CASSDQLSGTYNEQFF
TRBV7-3	-	TRBJ2-7	TRBD2	TGTGCCAGCAGCCGGACTAGCGGGGGCTACGAGCAGTACTTC	CASSRTSGGYEQYF
TRBV4-3	-	TRBJ2-5	TRBD2	TGCGCCGCCCTGGGGGGGGGCCAAGAGACCCAGTACTTC	CAALGGGQETQYF
TRBV7-2	-	TRBJ2-1	-	TGTGCCAGCAGCCAGGGAAGGGGTATTTACAATGAGCAGTTCTTC	CASSQGRGIYNEQFF
TRBV6-4	-	TRBJ2-7	TRBD2	TGTGCCAGCAGTGACTCCACAAGCGGGGGGTCTTACGAGCAGTACTTC	CASSDSTSGGSYEQYF
TRBV5-6	-	TRBJ1-6	TRBD1	TGTGCCAGCAGCCTGGAGGTGGGACAGGCGTATTCACCCCTCCACTTT	CASSLEVGQAYSPLHF
TRBV6-5	-	TRBJ1-4	-	TGTGCCAGCAGTTTATTTCCCATCCAGGTTAATGAAAAACTGTTTTTT	CASSLFPIQVNEKLFF
TRBV24-1	few	TRBJ1-2	TRBD1	TGTGCCACCAGTGATCATGATACAGGGGGAAGATCTGGCTACACCTTC	CATSDHDTGGRSGYTF
TRBV18	-	TRBJ2-7	TRBD2	TGTGCCAGCTCGGGACTAGCGGGGGCCTACGAGCAGTACTTC	CASSGLAGAYEQYF
TRBV18	once	TRBJ1-3	-	TGTGCCAGCTCACCTTTCAGGGTTTCTGGAAACACCATATATTTT	CASSPFRVSGNTIYF
TRBV6-5	-	TRBJ2-5	TRBD1	TGTGCCAGCAGTTTTGGGACAGGGGGCCGGGAGACCCAGTACTTC	CASSFGTGGRETQYF
TRBV2	-	TRBJ2-3	TRBD2	TGTGCCAGCAGTCTTCTAGCGGGGGGGCCCACAGATACGCAGTATTTT	CASSLLAGGPTDTQYF
TRBV6-5	-	TRBJ1-1	TRBD1	TGTGCCAGCACCTTAAACAGGGGTTACACTGAAGCTTTCTTT	CASTLNRGYTEAFF
TRBV25-1	-	TRBJ1-1	TRBD1	TGTGCCAGCAGCCCGGACAGGGGGAACACTGAAGCTTTCTTT	CASSPDRGNTEAFF
TRBV6-2/TRBV6-3	-	TRBJ2-1	TRBD2	TGTGCCAGCAGTTACTCGACTCGGACTAGCGGGTTTTATGAGCAGTTCTTC	CASSYSTRTSGFYEQFF
TRBV7-3	-	TRBJ1-1	-	TGTGCCAGCAGCCGATCGGGAGGTGTGAACACTGAAGCTTTCTTT	CASSRSGGVNTEAFF